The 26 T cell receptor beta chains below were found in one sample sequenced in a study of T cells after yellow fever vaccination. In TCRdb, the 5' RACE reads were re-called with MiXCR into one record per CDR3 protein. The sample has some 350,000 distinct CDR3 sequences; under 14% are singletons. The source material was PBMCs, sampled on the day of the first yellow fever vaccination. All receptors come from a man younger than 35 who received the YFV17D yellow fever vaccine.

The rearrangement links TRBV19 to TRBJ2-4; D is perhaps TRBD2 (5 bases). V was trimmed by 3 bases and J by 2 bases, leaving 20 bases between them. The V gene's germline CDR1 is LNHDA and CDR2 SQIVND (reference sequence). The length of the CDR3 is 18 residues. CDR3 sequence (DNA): TGTGCCAGTAGTATGACTGGCCCGGCGGGTGAATCCAAAAACATTCAGTACTTC. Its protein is CASSMTGPAGESKNIQYF.

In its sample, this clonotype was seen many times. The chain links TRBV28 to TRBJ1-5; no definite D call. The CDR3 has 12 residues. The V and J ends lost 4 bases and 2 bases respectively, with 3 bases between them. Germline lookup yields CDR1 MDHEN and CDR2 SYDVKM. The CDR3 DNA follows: TGTGCCAGCAGTTGGGGCAATCAGCCCCAGCATTTT. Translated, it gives CASSWGNQPQHF.

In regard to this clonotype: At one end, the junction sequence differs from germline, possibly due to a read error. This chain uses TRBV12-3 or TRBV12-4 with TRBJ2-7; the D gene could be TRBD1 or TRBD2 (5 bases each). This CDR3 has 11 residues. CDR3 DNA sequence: TGTGCCAGCAGTTCGGGACCGACCAAGAACTTC. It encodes CASSSGPTKNF.

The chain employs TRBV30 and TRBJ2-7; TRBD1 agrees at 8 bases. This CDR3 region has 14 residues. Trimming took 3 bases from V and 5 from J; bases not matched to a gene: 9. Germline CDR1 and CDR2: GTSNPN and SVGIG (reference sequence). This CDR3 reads CAWSLGQGLDEQYF. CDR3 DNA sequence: TGTGCCTGGAGCCTCGGACAGGGTTTGGACGAGCAGTACTTC.

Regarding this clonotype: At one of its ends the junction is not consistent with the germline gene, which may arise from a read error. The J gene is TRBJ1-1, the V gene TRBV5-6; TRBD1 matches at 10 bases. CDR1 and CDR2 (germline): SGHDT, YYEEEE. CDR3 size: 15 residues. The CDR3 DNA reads TGTGCCAGCAGCTTGCCGGGACAGGGGAACGCTGAAGCTTTCTTT. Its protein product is CASSLPGQGNAEAFF.

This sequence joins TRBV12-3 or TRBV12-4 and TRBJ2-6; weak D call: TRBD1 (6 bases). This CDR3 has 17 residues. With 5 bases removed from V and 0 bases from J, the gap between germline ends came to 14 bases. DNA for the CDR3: TGTGCCAGCAGTAGAACAGGGATCACCTCTGGGGCCAACGTCCTGACTTTC. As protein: CASSRTGITSGANVLTF.

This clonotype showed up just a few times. The CDR3 nucleotides are TGTGCCAGCAGCCAAGTAGGGAGCGGAGCCAAAAACATTCAGTACTTC. Translating gives CASSQVGSGAKNIQYF. J is TRBJ2-4 and V is TRBV14; weak D call: TRBD2 (5 bases). V lost 1 base to trimming and J lost 0 bases, with 10 bases between them. CDR1 SGHDN and CDR2 FVKESK come from the germline V gene. CDR3 length: 16 amino acids.

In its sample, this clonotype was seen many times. The CDR3 sequence is CASSLYGGTSTEAFF. CDR3 coding DNA: TGTGCCAGCAGCTTGTATGGGGGCACGAGTACTGAAGCTTTCTTT. J is TRBJ1-1 and V is TRBV5-5, with D tentatively TRBD1 (6 bases). Trimming removed 1 base at V and 5 bases at J, with 15 bases between. Per the germline V gene, CDR1 is SGHKS and CDR2 is YYEKEE (reference sequence). The CDR3 sequence is 15 residues long.

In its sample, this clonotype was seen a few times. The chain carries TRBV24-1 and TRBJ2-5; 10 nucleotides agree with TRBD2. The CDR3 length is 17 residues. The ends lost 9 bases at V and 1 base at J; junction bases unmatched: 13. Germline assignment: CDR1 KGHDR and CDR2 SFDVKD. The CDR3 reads CATGKLGGLASQETQYF. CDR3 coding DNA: TGTGCCACCGGTAAACTCGGGGGACTAGCGTCCCAAGAGACCCAGTACTTC.

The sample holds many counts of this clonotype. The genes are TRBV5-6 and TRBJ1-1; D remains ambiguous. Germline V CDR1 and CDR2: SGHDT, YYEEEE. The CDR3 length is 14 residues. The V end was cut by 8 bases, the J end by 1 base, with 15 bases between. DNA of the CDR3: TGTGCCAGTTCCCTGGGCAGGAGGAACACTGAAGCTTTCTTT. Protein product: CASSLGRRNTEAFF.

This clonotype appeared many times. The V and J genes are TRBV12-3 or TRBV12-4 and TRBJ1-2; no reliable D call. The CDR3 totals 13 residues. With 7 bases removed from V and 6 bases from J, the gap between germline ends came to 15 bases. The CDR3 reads CASKEANMNGYTF. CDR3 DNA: TGTGCCAGCAAGGAAGCCAATATGAATGGCTACACCTTC.

Here the CDR3 DNA reads TGCGCCAGCAGCGGGACGGCCGGTGGAGGCAATGAGCAGTTCTTC. It specifies CASSGTAGGGNEQFF. J is TRBJ2-1 and V is TRBV5-1; D possibly matches TRBD1 or TRBD2 (5 bases each). The length of the CDR3 is 15 residues. The V end lost 4 bases, the J end lost 6 bases, and 17 bases lay between the germline ends. Germline lookup yields CDR1 SGHRS and CDR2 YFSETQ.

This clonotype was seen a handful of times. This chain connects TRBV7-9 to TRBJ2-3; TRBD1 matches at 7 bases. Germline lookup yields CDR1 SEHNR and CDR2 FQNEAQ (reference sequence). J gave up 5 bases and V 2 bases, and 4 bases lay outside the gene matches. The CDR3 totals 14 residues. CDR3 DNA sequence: TGTGCCAGCAGCTTATTCACAGGGGTAGATACGCAGTATTTT. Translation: CASSLFTGVDTQYF.

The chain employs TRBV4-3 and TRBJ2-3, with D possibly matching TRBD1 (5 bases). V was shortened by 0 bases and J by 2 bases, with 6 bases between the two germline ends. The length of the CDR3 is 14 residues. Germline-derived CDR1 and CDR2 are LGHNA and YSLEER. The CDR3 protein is CASSQDRVTDTQYF. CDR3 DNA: TGCGCCAGCAGCCAAGACAGGGTCACAGATACGCAGTATTTT.

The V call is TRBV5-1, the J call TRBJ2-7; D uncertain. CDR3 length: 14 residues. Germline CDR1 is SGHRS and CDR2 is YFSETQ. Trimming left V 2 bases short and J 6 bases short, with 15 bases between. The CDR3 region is CASSFGLGPGEQYF. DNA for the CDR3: TGCGCCAGCAGCTTTGGCCTAGGGCCCGGCGAGCAGTACTTC.

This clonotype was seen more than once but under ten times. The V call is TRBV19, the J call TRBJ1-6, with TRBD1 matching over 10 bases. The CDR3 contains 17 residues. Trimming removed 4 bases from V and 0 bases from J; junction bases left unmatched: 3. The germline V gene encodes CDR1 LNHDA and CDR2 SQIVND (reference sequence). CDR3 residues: CASSTTGGDSYNSPLHF. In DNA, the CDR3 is TGTGCCAGTAGTACGACAGGGGGCGACTCCTATAATTCACCCCTCCACTTT.

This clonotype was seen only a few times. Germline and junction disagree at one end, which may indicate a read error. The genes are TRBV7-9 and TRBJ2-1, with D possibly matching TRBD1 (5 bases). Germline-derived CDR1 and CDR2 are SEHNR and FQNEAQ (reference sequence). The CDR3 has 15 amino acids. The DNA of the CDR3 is TGCTGGCACAGAGATACATGGGCAGGGAAGGGTGAGCAGTTCTTC. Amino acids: CWHRDTWAGKGEQFF.

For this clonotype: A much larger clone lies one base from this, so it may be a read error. CDR3: CASSYAGSNQPQHF. CDR3 coding DNA: TGTGCCAGCAGTTACGCGGGTAGCAATCAGCCCCAGCATTTT. This chain connects TRBV6-2 or TRBV6-3 to TRBJ1-5; no clear D. This CDR3 comprises 14 residues. Trimming pared 2 bases from V and 0 bases from J, leaving 5 bases between. The V gene's germline CDR1 is MNHEY and CDR2 SVGEGT.

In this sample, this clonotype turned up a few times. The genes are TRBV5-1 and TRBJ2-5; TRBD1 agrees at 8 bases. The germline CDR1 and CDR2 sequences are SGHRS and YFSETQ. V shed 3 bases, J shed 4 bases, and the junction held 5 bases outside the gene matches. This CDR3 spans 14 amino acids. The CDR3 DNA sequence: TGCGCCAGCAGCTGGACAGGGTTTCGAGAGACCCAGTACTTC. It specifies CASSWTGFRETQYF.

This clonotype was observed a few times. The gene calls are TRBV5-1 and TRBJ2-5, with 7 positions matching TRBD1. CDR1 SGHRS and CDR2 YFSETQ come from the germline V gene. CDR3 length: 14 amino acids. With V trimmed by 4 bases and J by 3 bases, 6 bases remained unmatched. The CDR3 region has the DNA TGCGCCAGCAGCACCGGGACAGTTGAAGAGACCCAGTACTTC. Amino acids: CASSTGTVEETQYF.

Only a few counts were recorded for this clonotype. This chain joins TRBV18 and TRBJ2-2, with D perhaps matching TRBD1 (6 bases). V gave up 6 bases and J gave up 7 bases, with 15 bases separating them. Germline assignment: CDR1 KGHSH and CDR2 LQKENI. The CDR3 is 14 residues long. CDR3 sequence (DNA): TGTGCCAGCTCGAAGTCAGGGGCAAACGGGGAGCTGTTTTTT. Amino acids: CASSKSGANGELFF.

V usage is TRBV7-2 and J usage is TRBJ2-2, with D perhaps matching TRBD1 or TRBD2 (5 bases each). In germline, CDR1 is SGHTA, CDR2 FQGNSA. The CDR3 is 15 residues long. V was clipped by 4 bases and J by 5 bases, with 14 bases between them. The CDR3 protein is CASSYTIGGTGELFF. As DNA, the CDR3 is TGTGCCAGCAGCTACACCATTGGGGGAACCGGGGAGCTGTTTTTT.

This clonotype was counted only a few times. CDR3 sequence (DNA): TGTGCCAGCACCCACTCTGGGGCCAACGTCCTGACTTTC. Its translation is CASTHSGANVLTF. The rearrangement uses TRBV6-2 or TRBV6-3 and TRBJ2-6; no reliable D call. Trimming took 7 bases from V and 0 from J, leaving 4 bases between them. Germline CDR1 is MNHEY and CDR2 is SVGEGT. There are 13 residues in the CDR3.

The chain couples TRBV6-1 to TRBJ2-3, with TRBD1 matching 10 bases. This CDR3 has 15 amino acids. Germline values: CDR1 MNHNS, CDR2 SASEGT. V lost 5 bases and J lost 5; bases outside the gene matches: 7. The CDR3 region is CASSLDRGLGDTQYF. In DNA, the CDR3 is TGTGCCAGCAGTCTTGACAGGGGGCTAGGAGATACGCAGTATTTT.

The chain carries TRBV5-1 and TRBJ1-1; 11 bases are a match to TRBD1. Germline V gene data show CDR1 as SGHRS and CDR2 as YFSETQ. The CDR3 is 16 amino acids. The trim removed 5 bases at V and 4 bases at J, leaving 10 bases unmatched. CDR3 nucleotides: TGCGCCAGCAGTTGGACAGGGGGCTTTAGTAGCACTGAAGCTTTCTTT. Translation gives CASSWTGGFSSTEAFF. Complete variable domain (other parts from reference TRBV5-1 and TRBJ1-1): KAGVTQTPRYLIKTRGQQVTLSCSPISGHRSVSWYQQTPGQGLQFLFEYFSETQRNKGNFPGRFSGRQFSNSRSEMNVSTLELGDSALYLCASSWTGGFSSTEAFFGQGTRLTVV.

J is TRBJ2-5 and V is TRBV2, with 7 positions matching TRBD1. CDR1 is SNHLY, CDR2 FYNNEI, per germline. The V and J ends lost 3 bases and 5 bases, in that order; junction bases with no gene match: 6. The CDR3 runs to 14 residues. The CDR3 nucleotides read TGTGCCAGCAGTGACTGGGAACAGGGGGAGACCCAGTACTTC. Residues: CASSDWEQGETQYF.